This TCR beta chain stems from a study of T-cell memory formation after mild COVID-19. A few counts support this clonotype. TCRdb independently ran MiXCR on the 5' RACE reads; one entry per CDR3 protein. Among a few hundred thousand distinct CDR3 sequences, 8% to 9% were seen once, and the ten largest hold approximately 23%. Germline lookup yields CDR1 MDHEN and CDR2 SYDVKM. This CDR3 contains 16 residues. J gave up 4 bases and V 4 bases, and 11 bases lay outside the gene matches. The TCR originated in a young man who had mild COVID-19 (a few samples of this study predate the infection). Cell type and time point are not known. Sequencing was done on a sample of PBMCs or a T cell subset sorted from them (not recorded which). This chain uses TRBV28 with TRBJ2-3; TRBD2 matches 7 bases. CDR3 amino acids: CASSYAGEPRADTQYF. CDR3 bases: TGTGCCAGCAGTTATGCGGGGGAGCCCCGAGCAGATACGCAGTATTTT.